This T cell receptor (beta chain) derives from a study of blood T cell repertoires in COVID-19. Study as a whole: COVID-19 samples collected from the United States, Italy and Spain covered acute and convalescent phases. T cells, B-cell-depleted T cells, or PBMCs provided the cDNA or gDNA that served as material.

Source study methods: Amplification from reference gene primers served as the basis for estimated nucleated cell counts. Assay used: immunoSEQ multiplex PCR; TCRdb lists only in-frame clones, some missing. The V and J calls and clone size come from that table; D and trimming were worked out from the DNA. The repertoire holds about 200,000 clones, roughly nine tenths seen once, with roughly 0.78% in the top ten. This CDR3 has 13 residues. From germline, CDR1 is SGHKS and CDR2 YYEKEE (reference sequence). V was clipped by 4 bases and J by 2 bases; unmatched bases: 0. The sequenced material came from peripheral blood. The chain is built from TRBV5-5 and TRBJ1-2, with 9 bases aligning to TRBD1. The sequence was obtained from a woman in her 70s with acute or convalescent COVID-19. The CDR3 loop reads CASSGTGNYGYTF. CDR3 in DNA: TGTGCCAGCAGCGGGACAGGGAACTATGGCTACACCTTC.